This T cell receptor (beta chain) stems from a study of Japanese encephalitis immunity and Zika vaccine responses (dated by TCRdb to the early 2020s). In the study overall: Three 5.0 ug doses of alum-adjuvanted ZPIV were administered to included participants at weeks 0, 4 and 28. Over 9 participants were given two doses of JEV vaccine (IXIARO) 28 days apart, two to three months before the first ZPIV dose. One dose of YFV vaccine (YF-VAX) was administered before ZPIV to about a dozen participants, and roughly 10 participants were flavivirus-naive. Six or seven representative participants from each pre-vaccination group were selected for TCR sequencing, using samples from week 0 (after pre-vaccination and before ZPIV) and week 52. TCR repertoires from a few flavivirus-naive individuals were additionally analyzed at weeks 2, 6 and 52 after the start of ZPIV vaccination. For stimulations, either ZIKV structural-protein peptide pools divided into flavivirus-conserved and non-conserved sets or JEV or YFV peptides matching the pre-vaccination were used. ZIKV peptides were 15-mers overlapping by 11 residues, selected for NetMHCpan/NetMHCII-predicted epitopes with affinity below 50 nM. The study tested whether CD4 T cell responses to the Zika vaccine were shaped by prior Japanese encephalitis virus (JEV) or yellow fever virus (YFV) vaccination. General findings and caveats noted by the study authors: Compared with YFV-pre-vaccinated donors, JEV-pre-vaccinated donors had higher repertoire similarity across time-points and stimulations, indicating that more clonotypes were common to ZIKV and JEV stimulation. Rather than the whole vaccinated cohort, the analysis covered just a subset of trial participants, namely those who received three doses and had adequate samples. CD8 T cell responses to ZIKV peptide pools were of very low magnitude and seen in only a few individuals. The samples grouped by participant and showed no similarity across individuals, which suggests that no public TCRs were detected. Because there were not enough samples, the peptide pools could not be deconvoluted, which meant the specific peptides behind the cross-reactive responses went unidentified. In JEV-pre-vaccinated donors, the repertoire richness of CD4 T cells responding to conserved ZIKV epitopes dropped significantly after ZPIV.

Library creation used 5' RACE. Before sequencing, TCRbeta libraries were pooled in proportion to the sorted cell numbers of each library. Total RNA was extracted from the sorted cells with RNAzol RT, and cDNA was synthesized using an oligo(dT) primer and a template-switching oligo. Using Kapa HiFi, PCR amplified the TCRbeta V-CDR3-J region between a SMARTer oligo primer and a TCRbeta constant-region primer. Illumina adaptors and sample-specific index barcodes were added in a second PCR, with HighPrep bead cleanup and a Bioanalyzer check confirming a band of roughly 650 bp. Sequencing of the libraries was done on an Illumina MiSeq using 2x151 bp paired-end reads. On the study's bioinformatics: An in-house Java program demultiplexed the reads, and MiXCR assigned TCRbeta annotations and counted clonotypes. To assess repertoire overlap, Morisita-Horn indices from the R package vegan were used, along with UPGMA clustering and Circos plots of recurring clonotypes. Shannon diversity and richness were normalized to the maximum possible value based on input cell numbers, so that values between 0 and 1 were obtained. MUSCLE was used to align CDR3beta sequences, SeqinR to compute distances, and R to plot multidimensional scaling. The public reads were reprocessed in TCRdb via fastp at Q25 and MiXCR, keeping in-frame beta chains. Merged by CDR3 protein, the rows form single entries marked with the most common genes and DNA. The authors' filters were not applied to this entry. The sample records roughly 250 distinct CDR3 sequences, over 2% of which are singletons. Clones ranked in the top ten supply roughly 22% of the sample.

V is cut back by 8 bases and J by 7 bases, with 4 bases in the junction unmatched. Per the germline V gene, SNHLY is the CDR1 and FYNNEI is the CDR2. The CDR3 runs 12 residues from the cysteine to the phenylalanine. The only DNA kept is the CDR3, 36 bases in frame from the first base. After labeling with CellTrace CFSE, PBMCs were cultured for about six days in RPMI containing approximately 8% human serum along with peptide pools, each at around 1 ug/mL. The enrolled adults were healthy and tested seronegative for ZIKV, JEV, YFV, DENV and WNV on microneutralization screening. The samples were taken from a phase 1, double-blinded, randomized, placebo-controlled trial testing an alum-adjuvanted Zika purified-inactivated virus (ZPIV) vaccine. Peripheral blood mononuclear cells were isolated by standard procedure and stored frozen in liquid nitrogen until use. This clonotype is judged medium-sized (0.01 to 0.1%). No clone much larger than this one lies a single base away; base qualities are absent.

Recombination joined TRBV2 with TRBJ1-2, with TRBD1 matching 10 junction bases. The specimen was antigen-activated CD8+ T cells from blood, cultured, collected during a Zika inactivated vaccine study. The sequence derives from an adult man who received an inactivated Zika virus vaccine. This receptor carries the CDR3 CASPGTGVGYTF. The DNA sequence reads TGTGCCAGCCCCGGGACAGGGGTTGGCTACACCTTC.